Listed below are T cell receptor beta chains from one sample, sequenced in a study of neurological immune-mediated disorders. TCRdb reprocessed the 5' RACE reads with MiXCR, giving one entry per CDR3 protein. The table includes just over 30,000 distinct CDR3 sequences, approximately 5.3% detected once. The sample taken for sequencing was CD4+ T cells from blood. Receptors were obtained from a woman between 50 and 59 years old in good health. Both conserved end residues are part of each CDR3. Each record gives: D gene, V gene, J gene, CDR3 protein. A D gene is named only where the DNA matches it firmly.

d_call: .
v_call: TRBV20-1
j_call: TRBJ1-6
cdr3_aa: CSASGGEGSPLHF

d_call: .
v_call: TRBV14
j_call: TRBJ2-6
cdr3_aa: CASSQVNLRGRRLGWANVLTF

d_call: .
v_call: TRBV5-1
j_call: TRBJ2-5
cdr3_aa: CASSLASSQETQYF

d_call: TRBD2
v_call: TRBV4-3
j_call: TRBJ2-2
cdr3_aa: CASSQYSGSGDGELFF

d_call: .
v_call: TRBV20-1
j_call: TRBJ2-3
cdr3_aa: CSASEWDTDTQYF

d_call: .
v_call: TRBV5-1
j_call: TRBJ1-1
cdr3_aa: CASSLTRNTEAFF

d_call: .
v_call: TRBV13
j_call: TRBJ1-1
cdr3_aa: CASSLTVGNTEAFF

d_call: .
v_call: TRBV28
j_call: TRBJ2-3
cdr3_aa: CATTAWRADTQYF

d_call: .
v_call: TRBV6-2/TRBV6-3
j_call: TRBJ1-1
cdr3_aa: CASISLNTEAFF

d_call: TRBD1
v_call: TRBV28
j_call: TRBJ1-1
cdr3_aa: CASRGQEALNTEAFF

d_call: .
v_call: TRBV28
j_call: TRBJ1-5
cdr3_aa: CASTRPESNQPQHF

d_call: TRBD1
v_call: TRBV12-3/TRBV12-4
j_call: TRBJ1-1
cdr3_aa: CASSLGTGGTEAFF

d_call: .
v_call: TRBV5-1
j_call: TRBJ2-3
cdr3_aa: CASSGQVGPFLNTQYF

d_call: .
v_call: TRBV30
j_call: TRBJ1-1
cdr3_aa: CAWERGVVAEAFF

d_call: .
v_call: TRBV20-1
j_call: TRBJ2-2
cdr3_aa: CSAPDSRNTGELFF

d_call: .
v_call: TRBV5-1
j_call: TRBJ2-7
cdr3_aa: CASSRGTQGFSYEQYF

d_call: .
v_call: TRBV3-1
j_call: TRBJ2-3
cdr3_aa: CASSHRAGSTDTQYF

d_call: .
v_call: TRBV29-1
j_call: TRBJ2-7
cdr3_aa: CSVDRDGTYEQYF

d_call: .
v_call: TRBV20-1
j_call: TRBJ2-6
cdr3_aa: CSASRDNSGANVLTF

d_call: TRBD1
v_call: TRBV2
j_call: TRBJ1-2
cdr3_aa: CASSESGGGIRRTF

d_call: .
v_call: TRBV14
j_call: TRBJ1-2
cdr3_aa: CASSLLALYGYTF

d_call: .
v_call: TRBV6-6
j_call: TRBJ1-4
cdr3_aa: CASSLPDSRVGSNEKLFF

d_call: .
v_call: TRBV5-5
j_call: TRBJ2-2
cdr3_aa: CASSQLRQTNTGELFF

d_call: .
v_call: TRBV7-2
j_call: TRBJ1-6
cdr3_aa: CASSLRRSRSPLHF

d_call: .
v_call: TRBV6-2/TRBV6-3
j_call: TRBJ2-7
cdr3_aa: CASSQGVAKGHSTYEQYF

d_call: .
v_call: TRBV5-1
j_call: TRBJ2-6
cdr3_aa: CASSLGHHSGANVLTF

d_call: .
v_call: TRBV7-3
j_call: TRBJ2-1
cdr3_aa: CASSLWTTYASSYNEQFF

d_call: .
v_call: TRBV5-1
j_call: TRBJ1-3
cdr3_aa: CASAWGGAGSGNTIYF

d_call: TRBD2
v_call: TRBV28
j_call: TRBJ2-3
cdr3_aa: CASSGEGDTQYF

d_call: .
v_call: TRBV15
j_call: TRBJ2-3
cdr3_aa: CATSRETGRWADTQYF